This T cell receptor beta chain was documented in a study of blood T cell repertoires in COVID-19. Across the whole study: Whether acute or convalescent, the COVID-19 samples came from the United States, Italy and Spain. The cDNA or gDNA used as material had been derived from T cells, B-cell-depleted T cells, or PBMCs.

The V end was cut by 4 bases, the J end by 0 bases, with 10 bases between. Germline-derived CDR1 and CDR2 are SGHTA and FQGNSA. This CDR3 is built from 15 residues. In the original workflow: Cell counts per sample came from amplifying reference gene primers. The protocol was immunoSEQ multiplex PCR, while the TCRdb copy is restricted to in-frame clones and leaves out a portion. From that table come the V and J calls and clone size; the DNA was used to work out D and trimming. Here the sample spans some 200,000 clones, about 79% being singletons. Material for sequencing was peripheral blood. The chain is built from TRBV7-2 and TRBJ1-3; TRBD1 might be the D (5 bases). The sequence was obtained from a human donor in a cohort sampled during active COVID-19. Here the CDR3 reads CASSYDRSSGNTIYF. The CDR3 nucleotides are TGTGCCAGCAGCTATGACAGAAGCTCTGGAAACACCATATATTTT.